Detailed here is one T cell receptor beta chain. This entry comes from a study of blood T cell repertoires in COVID-19. Study summary: Sites in the United States, Italy and Spain provided acute and convalescent COVID-19 samples. In each case, the material was cDNA or gDNA derived from T cells, B-cell-depleted T cells, or PBMCs.

The CDR3 consists of 14 residues. Trimming stripped 3 bases from V and 4 bases from J, with 13 bases between. The germline gives CDR1 SGHRS, CDR2 YFSETQ. Per the study methods: The authors estimated nucleated cell counts from reference gene primer amplification. Generated by immunoSEQ multiplex PCR, the TCRdb table keeps only in-frame clones and is missing some. D and trimming were read from the DNA, whereas the V and J calls and clone size are those reported in that table. This sample has 250,000 to 350,000 clones, with roughly 90% found just once. Sequences were obtained from peripheral blood. The V gene is TRBV5-1, the J gene TRBJ1-2; D ambiguous. The TCR originated in a woman aged 60-75 years with acute or convalescent COVID-19. The CDR3 DNA reads TGCGCCAGCAGCTCCGAGAGGGCTAGCTATGGCTACACCTTC. Its protein product is CASSSERASYGYTF. Complete variable domain (other parts from reference TRBV5-1 and TRBJ1-2): KAGVTQTPRYLIKTRGQQVTLSCSPISGHRSVSWYQQTPGQGLQFLFEYFSETQRNKGNFPGRFSGRQFSNSRSEMNVSTLELGDSALYLCASSSERASYGYTFGSGTRLTVV.